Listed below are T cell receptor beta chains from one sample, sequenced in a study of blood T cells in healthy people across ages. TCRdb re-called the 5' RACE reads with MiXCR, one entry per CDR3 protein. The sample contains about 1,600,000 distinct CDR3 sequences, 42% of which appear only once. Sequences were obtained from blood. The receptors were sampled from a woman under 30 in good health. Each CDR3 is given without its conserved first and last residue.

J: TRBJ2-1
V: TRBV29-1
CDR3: SGVGGEQF

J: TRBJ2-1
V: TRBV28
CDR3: VSVAGDRYEQF

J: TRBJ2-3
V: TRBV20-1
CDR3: SAREVAGVTQY

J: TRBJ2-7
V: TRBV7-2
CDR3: ASSLGPSGPYEQY

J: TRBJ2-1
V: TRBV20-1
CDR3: SASGTSGPNEQF

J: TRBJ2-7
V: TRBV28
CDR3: ASSEDRTSYEQY

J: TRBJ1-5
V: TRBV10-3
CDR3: AISATNDQPQH

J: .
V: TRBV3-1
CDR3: ASSQATPSGVREQY

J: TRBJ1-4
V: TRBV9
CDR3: ASSVSGTNEKLF

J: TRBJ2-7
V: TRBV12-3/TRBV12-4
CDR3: ASRLNDRDQY

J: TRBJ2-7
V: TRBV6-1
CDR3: ASSEGTGARNEQY

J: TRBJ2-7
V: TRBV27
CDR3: ASSPSRRTGDYEQY

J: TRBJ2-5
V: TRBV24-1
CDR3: ATSDPAFNEQY

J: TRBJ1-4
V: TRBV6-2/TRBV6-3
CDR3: ASRRDSNEKLF

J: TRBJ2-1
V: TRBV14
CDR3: ASSQENWTSGKRRRSYNEQF

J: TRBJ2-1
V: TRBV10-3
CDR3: AISVNNGGGNEQF

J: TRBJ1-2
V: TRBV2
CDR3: ASSEEVESNGYT

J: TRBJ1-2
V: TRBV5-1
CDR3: ASSRGDRVGYT

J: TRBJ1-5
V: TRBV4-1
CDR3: ASSQAATGAWPQH

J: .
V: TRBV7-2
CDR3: ASSLLHGMGQETQY

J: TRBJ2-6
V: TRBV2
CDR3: ASSIRAPEVVLT

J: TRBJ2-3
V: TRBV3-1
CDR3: ASSQWDGGPDTQY

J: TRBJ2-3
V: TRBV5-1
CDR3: ASSFRSSSTDTQY

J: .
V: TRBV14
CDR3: ASSQDRGGPETQY

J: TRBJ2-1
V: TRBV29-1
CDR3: SVNFVGSELGNEQF

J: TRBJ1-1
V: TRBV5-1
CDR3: ASSLVIPENTEAF

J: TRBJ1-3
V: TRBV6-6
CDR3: ASSYGGGAGNTIY

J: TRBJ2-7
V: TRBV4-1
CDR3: ASSRTPGWTYEQY

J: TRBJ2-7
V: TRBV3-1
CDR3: ASSQDLTGGGNEQY

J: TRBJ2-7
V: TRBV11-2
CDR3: ASRPPGLAAYEQY

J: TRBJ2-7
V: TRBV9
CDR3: ASSVEWGATSYEQY

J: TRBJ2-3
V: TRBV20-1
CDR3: SASPEGLGTDTQY

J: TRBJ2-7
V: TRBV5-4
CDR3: ASSLMGNLAYEQY

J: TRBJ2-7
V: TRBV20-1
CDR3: SALSYEQY

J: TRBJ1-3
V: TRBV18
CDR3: ASSPTDSGNTIY

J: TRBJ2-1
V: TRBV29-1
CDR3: SVVGRVGMNEQF

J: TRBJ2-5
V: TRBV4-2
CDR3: ASSQLGGRAVETQY

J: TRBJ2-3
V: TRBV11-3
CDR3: ALGTGPLLSTDTQY

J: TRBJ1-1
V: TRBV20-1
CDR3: SAIPGGKNTEAF

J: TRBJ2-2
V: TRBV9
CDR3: ASSVGDRFPGELF

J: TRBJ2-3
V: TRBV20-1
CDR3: SAGKGLAGAETQY

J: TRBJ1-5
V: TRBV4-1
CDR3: ASSFRIGQPQH

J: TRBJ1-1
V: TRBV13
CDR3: ASSTDRANTEAF

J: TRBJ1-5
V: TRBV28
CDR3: ASSPNPGQHSNQPQH

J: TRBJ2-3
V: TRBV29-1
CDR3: SLTGLAGPTDTQY

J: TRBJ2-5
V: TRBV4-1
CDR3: ASSQDLIGLYQETQY

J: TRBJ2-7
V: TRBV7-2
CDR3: ASSLWTSAIYEQY

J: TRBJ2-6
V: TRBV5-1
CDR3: ASSPGTYSGANVLT

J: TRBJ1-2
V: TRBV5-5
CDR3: AGGDVNYGYT

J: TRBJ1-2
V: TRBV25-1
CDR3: ASSGYSPDRGNGYT

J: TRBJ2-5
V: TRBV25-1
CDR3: ASRESGSPHNEQY